This TCR beta chain was obtained from a study of blood T cell repertoires in COVID-19. Study as a whole: PBMCs, B-cell-depleted T cells, or T cells provided the cDNA or gDNA that made up the material.

Study processing details: Cell counts per sample came from amplifying reference gene primers. The method was immunoSEQ multiplex PCR; TCRdb's version includes in-frame clones alone and lacks a portion of them. V, J and clone size derive from that table, while D and trimming were established from the DNA sequence. The sample holds 150,000 to 200,000 clones; about 88% are singletons and the top ten take just under 25%. Cohort allocation depended upon clinical history that participants reported. This clone was picked up a small number of times. CDR3 length: 19 amino acids. The V call is TRBV12-2, the J call TRBJ2-1; the table gives TRBD2 as D, unverified against the DNA. TRBV12-2 counts as a pseudogene. This TCR was recovered from a woman in her thirties or forties in a cohort exposed to, infected with or recovered from COVID-19 (not recorded which). Source material: PBMCs or T cells enriched from blood (not recorded which). The CDR3, as DNA: TGTGCAAGTCGCTTCCCAAGGCCCCCGGGGACTAGCGGGGCTTTCGAGCAGTTCTTC. Translation gives CASRFPRPPGTSGAFEQFF.